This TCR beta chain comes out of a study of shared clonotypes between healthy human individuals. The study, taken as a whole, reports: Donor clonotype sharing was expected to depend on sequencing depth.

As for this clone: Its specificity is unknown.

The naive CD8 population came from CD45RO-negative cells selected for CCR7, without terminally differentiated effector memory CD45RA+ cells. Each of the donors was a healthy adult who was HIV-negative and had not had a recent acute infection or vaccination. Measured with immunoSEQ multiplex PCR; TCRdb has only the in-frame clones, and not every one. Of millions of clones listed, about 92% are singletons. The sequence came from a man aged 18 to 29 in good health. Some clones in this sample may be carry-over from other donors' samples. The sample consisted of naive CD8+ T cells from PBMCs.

CDR3 nucleotide sequence: TGTGCCTCAAGGTCCGGATCCTACGAGCAGTACTTC. It is translated as CASRSGSYEQYF. The chain carries TRBV7-3 and TRBJ2-7; no reliable D call. Trimming pared 11 bases from V and 1 base from J, leaving 12 bases between. In germline, CDR1 is SGHTA, CDR2 FQGTGA. The CDR3 totals 12 residues.